The rows below give T cell receptor beta chains drawn from one sample of a study of T cell changes during pregnancy in multiple sclerosis. TCRdb keeps only in-frame clones here, not all; method: immunoSEQ multiplex PCR. This sample carries some 50,000 clones, 80% to 95% of them seen once, and the ten largest clones take around 0.9%. Sequenced material: peripheral blood, taken after pregnancy. These receptors were collected from a female donor with multiple sclerosis, enrolled in a pregnancy study. Both conserved end residues are part of each CDR3. The D gene is left open where the match is weak. Some rows mark clone size as missing; the rest say once, few, many or name a class of expanded clone.

. TRBD1 TRBJ2-7 TRBV6-1 TGTGCCAGCACGGCAGGGGGCTACGAGCAGTACTTC CASTAGGYEQYF
. TRBD1 TRBJ1-1 TRBV5-8 TGTGCCAGCAGCTCTATGGGACAGGTGAACACTGAAGCTTTCTTT CASSSMGQVNTEAFF
. . TRBJ2-5 TRBV19 TGTGCCAGTAGTATCGGACCCGGGACACAAAAAGAGACCCAGTACTTC CASSIGPGTQKETQYF
. TRBD1 TRBJ2-7 TRBV25-1 TGTGCCAGCAGCGTTGGGGCCGCCGGGACAGGGGGCTACGAGCAGTACTTC CASSVGAAGTGGYEQYF
. TRBD1 TRBJ1-1 TRBV5-1 TGCGCCAGCAGCTTACAGGGGACCTGGCTTTCTCGTTACCCAGACGAAGCTTTCTTT CASSLQGTWLSRYPDEAFF
. . TRBJ2-1 TRBV7-3 TGTGCCAGCAGCTTAACTTGGGGGCGCGGGAATGAGCAGTTCTTC CASSLTWGRGNEQFF
. TRBD1 TRBJ1-1 TRBV6-5 TGTGCCAGCAGTACAATACAGGGGATGGCTTTCTTT CASSTIQGMAFF
. TRBD1 TRBJ1-1 TRBV10-3 TGTGCCATCAGAACAGGGGAGACTGAAGCTTTCTTT CAIRTGETEAFF
. . TRBJ2-6 TRBV9 TGTGCCAGCTGTCCCGGGACACTCGGGGCCAACGTCCTGACTTTC CASCPGTLGANVLTF
. TRBD1 TRBJ2-7 TRBV25-1 TGTGCCAGCAGGGGGGACAGCAGCTCCTACGAGCAGTACTTC CASRGDSSSYEQYF
. . TRBJ1-1 TRBV10-3 TGTGCCATCAGCGTTGGGGCGAACACTGAAGCTTTCTTT CAISVGANTEAFF
. . TRBJ2-7 TRBV9 TGTGCCAGCAGTGAGGGTGTGGGCTACGAGCAGTACTTC CASSEGVGYEQYF
. . TRBJ2-6 TRBV7-3 TGTGCCAGCAGCTTAAACAGGGCCAACGTCCTGACTTTC CASSLNRANVLTF
. TRBD1 TRBJ2-3 TRBV5-8 TGTGCCAGCAGCTTCCGTTCAACAGGGGCGGCAGATACGCAGTATTTT CASSFRSTGAADTQYF
. TRBD2 TRBJ2-7 TRBV9 TGTGCCAGCAGCGTAGGGGCGAAGGCGGGGGGGCCCCACGAGCAGTACTTC CASSVGAKAGGPHEQYF
. . TRBJ2-5 TRBV18 TGTGCCAGCTCACTTCGGCAGGTCAGCGGAGAGACCCAGTACTTC CASSLRQVSGETQYF
. . TRBJ1-1 TRBV29-1 TGCAGCGTTGAGCGAGGGTTGAACACTGAAGCTTTCTTT CSVERGLNTEAFF
. . TRBJ2-3 TRBV18 TGTGCCAGCTCATCAGGCACAGATACGCAGTATTTT CASSSGTDTQYF
. . TRBJ1-6 TRBV12-2 TGTGCAAGTCGCTCAGGAATAAACCCTTCCTATAATTCACCCCTCCACTTT CASRSGINPSYNSPLHF
. . TRBJ2-2 TRBV10-3 TGTGCCATCAGTGAAGAGGGGAACACCGGGGAGCTGTTTTTT CAISEEGNTGELFF
. TRBD2 TRBJ2-2 TRBV7-6 TGTGCCAGCAGCCCAATCATAGCGGGGGGTAACACCGGGGAGCTGTTTTTT CASSPIIAGGNTGELFF
. TRBD1 TRBJ1-1 TRBV5-4 TGTGCCAGCAGCAACGGACAGGGGGCGGGAAGAACTGAAGCTTTCTTT CASSNGQGAGRTEAFF
. . TRBJ2-7 TRBV19 TGTGCCAGTACCCCAGACAGGGAGGAGACATACTACGAGCAGTACTTC CASTPDREETYYEQYF
. . TRBJ1-1 TRBV20-1 TGCAGTGCTAGGGGGGGGACTGAAGCTTTCTTT CSARGGTEAFF
. . TRBJ2-7 TRBV18 TGTGCCAGCTCACCACCGAGCGAGGGGGCCTACGAGCAGTACTTC CASSPPSEGAYEQYF
. . TRBJ2-1 TRBV7-3 TGTGCCAGCAGCAAACAGTCCCACAATGAGCAGTTCTTC CASSKQSHNEQFF
. . TRBJ1-4 TRBV19 TGTGCCACTTTGAGTAATGAAAAACTGTTTTTT CATLSNEKLFF
. TRBD2 TRBJ2-3 TRBV2 TGTGCCAGCAAACATGGGGGACTAGGAGCAGATACGCAGTATTTT CASKHGGLGADTQYF
. . TRBJ1-1 TRBV7-2 TGTGCCAGCACCCTAAACGGGGGGAGGAACACTGAAGCTTTCTTT CASTLNGGRNTEAFF
. TRBD2 TRBJ2-2 TRBV7-3 TGTGCCAGCAGCGTGACTAGCGGGGGACGAAACACCGGGGAGCTGTTTTTT CASSVTSGGRNTGELFF
. . TRBJ2-3 TRBV29-1 TGCAGCGTTGAAGCTCGACAGCTAACCACAGATACGCAGTATTTT CSVEARQLTTDTQYF
. . TRBJ1-5 TRBV5-6 TGTGCCAGCAGCTTGGGGTGGGGCCCGGGGCCCCAGCATTTT CASSLGWGPGPQHF
. TRBD2 TRBJ2-1 TRBV9 TGTGCCAGCAGCGTAGGAGGGGCTAGCGGGGGAACCTACAATGAGCAGTTCTTC CASSVGGASGGTYNEQFF
. TRBD2 TRBJ2-7 TRBV9 TGTGCCAGCAGCGTAGCGGGGGGGGACTACGAGCAGTACTTC CASSVAGGDYEQYF
. TRBD1 TRBJ2-5 TRBV10-3 TGTGCCATCAGTGGGGACAGGGTGTACCAAGAGACCCAGTACTTC CAISGDRVYQETQYF
. . TRBJ1-2 TRBV5-4 TGTGCCAGCAGCTTGGGCCTGGCGGTAAGCTACACCTTC CASSLGLAVSYTF
. TRBD2 TRBJ2-1 TRBV20-1 TGCAGTGCCAACGGACTAGGACAGTTCTTC CSANGLGQFF
. TRBD1 TRBJ1-6 TRBV2 TGTGCCAGCAGTGAACGTCAGGGGGCATACTCACCCCTCCACTTT CASSERQGAYSPLHF
. . TRBJ1-2 TRBV5-4 TGTGCCAGCAGCTCCCCATTGCAGGTTAACTATGGCTACACCTTC CASSSPLQVNYGYTF
. TRBD1 TRBJ1-2 TRBV27 TGTGCCAGCACCCTTGGAGCCGACAGGGGAGGACCATTGGAAGGCTACACCTTC CASTLGADRGGPLEGYTF
. . TRBJ2-5 TRBV5-1 TGCGCCAGCAGCTTGGTAGCAAGCCAAGAGACCCAGTACTTC CASSLVASQETQYF
. . TRBJ2-5 TRBV5-6 TGTGCCAGCAGCGTGTGGGGGGGCCAGACGGAGACCCAGTACTTC CASSVWGGQTETQYF
. . TRBJ1-2 TRBV9 TGTGCCAGCAGCTTTTCAGGGGCCTATGGCTACACCTTC CASSFSGAYGYTF
once . TRBJ1-2 TRBV5-4 TGTGCCAGCAGCGTCGGAGGGCCAGGTAACTATGGCTACACCTTC CASSVGGPGNYGYTF
. . TRBJ2-5 TRBV7-2 TGTGCCAGCAGCTTAGCTGCGACAAGGGGGTTCCAAGAGACCCAGTACTTC CASSLAATRGFQETQYF
. TRBD2 TRBJ2-3 TRBV15 TGTGCCACCAGTCCACTAGCGGGGCTTGATACGCAGTATTTT CATSPLAGLDTQYF
few . TRBJ2-1 TRBV18 TGTGCCAGCTCACCTTTCACAGGGCTCTACAATGAGCAGTTCTTC CASSPFTGLYNEQFF